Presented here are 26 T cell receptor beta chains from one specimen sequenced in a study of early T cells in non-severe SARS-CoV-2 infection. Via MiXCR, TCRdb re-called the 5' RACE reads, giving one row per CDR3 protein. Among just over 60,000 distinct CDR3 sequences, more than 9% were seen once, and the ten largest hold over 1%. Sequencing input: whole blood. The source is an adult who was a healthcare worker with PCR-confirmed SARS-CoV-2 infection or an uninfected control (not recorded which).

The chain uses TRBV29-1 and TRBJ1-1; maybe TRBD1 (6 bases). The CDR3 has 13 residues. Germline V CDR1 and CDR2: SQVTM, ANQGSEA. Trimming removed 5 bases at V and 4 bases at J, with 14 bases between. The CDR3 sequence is CSVYPGVTTEAFF. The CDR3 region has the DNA TGCAGCGTTTACCCAGGGGTCACCACTGAAGCTTTCTTT.

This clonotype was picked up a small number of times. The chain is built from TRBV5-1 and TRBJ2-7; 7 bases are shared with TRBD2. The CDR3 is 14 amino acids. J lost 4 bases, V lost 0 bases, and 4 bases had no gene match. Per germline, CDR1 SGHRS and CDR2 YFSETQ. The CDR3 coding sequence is TGCGCCAGCAGCTTGGGGAGCGGGGCTTACGAGCAGTACGTC. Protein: CASSLGSGAYEQYV.

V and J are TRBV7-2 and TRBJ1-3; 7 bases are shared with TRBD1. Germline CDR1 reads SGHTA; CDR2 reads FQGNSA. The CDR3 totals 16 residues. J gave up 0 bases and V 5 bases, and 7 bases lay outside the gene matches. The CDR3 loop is CASSLIGTASGNTIYF. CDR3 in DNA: TGTGCCAGCAGCCTTATAGGGACAGCCTCTGGAAACACCATATATTTT.

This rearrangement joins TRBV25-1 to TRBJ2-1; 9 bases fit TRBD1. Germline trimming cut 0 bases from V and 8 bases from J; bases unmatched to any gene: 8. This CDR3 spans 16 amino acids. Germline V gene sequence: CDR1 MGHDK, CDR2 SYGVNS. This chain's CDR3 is CASSEYGQGPLYEQFF. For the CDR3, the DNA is TGTGCCAGCAGTGAATACGGACAGGGGCCGCTTTATGAGCAGTTCTTC.

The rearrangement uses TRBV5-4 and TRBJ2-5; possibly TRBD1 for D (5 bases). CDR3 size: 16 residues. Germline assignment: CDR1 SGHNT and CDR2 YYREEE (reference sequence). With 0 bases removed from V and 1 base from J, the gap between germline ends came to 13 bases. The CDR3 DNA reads TGTGCCAGCAGCTTGGGGCAGACAGAAATCCAAGAGACCCAGTACTTC. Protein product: CASSLGQTEIQETQYF.

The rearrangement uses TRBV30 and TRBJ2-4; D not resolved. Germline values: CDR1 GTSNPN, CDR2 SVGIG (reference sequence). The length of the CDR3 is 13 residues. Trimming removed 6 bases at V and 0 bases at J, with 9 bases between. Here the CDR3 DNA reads TGTGCCTGCGCGTTTTTAGCCAAAAACATTCAGTACTTC. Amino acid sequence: CACAFLAKNIQYF.

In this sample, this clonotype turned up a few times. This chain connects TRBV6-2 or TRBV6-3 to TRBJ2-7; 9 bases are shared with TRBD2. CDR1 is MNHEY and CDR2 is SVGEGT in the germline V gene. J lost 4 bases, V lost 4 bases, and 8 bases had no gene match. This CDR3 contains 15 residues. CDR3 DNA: TGTGCCAGCAGTTCCCCGGGGACTAGCCAGTACGAGCAGTACGTC. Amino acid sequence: CASSSPGTSQYEQYV.

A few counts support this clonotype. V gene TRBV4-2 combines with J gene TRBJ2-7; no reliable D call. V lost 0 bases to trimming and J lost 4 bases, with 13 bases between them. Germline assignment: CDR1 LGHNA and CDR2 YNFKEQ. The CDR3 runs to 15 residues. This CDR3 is CASSQEGSLAYEQYV. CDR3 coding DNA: TGTGCCAGCAGCCAAGAGGGTAGTCTGGCATACGAGCAGTACGTC.

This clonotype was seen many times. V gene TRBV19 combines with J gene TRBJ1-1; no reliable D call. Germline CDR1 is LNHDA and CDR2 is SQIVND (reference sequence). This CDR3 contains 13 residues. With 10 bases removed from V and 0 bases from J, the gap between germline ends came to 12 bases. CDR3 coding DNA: TGTGCCACCTCGGCGACCATGAACACTGAAGCTTTCTTT. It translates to CATSATMNTEAFF.

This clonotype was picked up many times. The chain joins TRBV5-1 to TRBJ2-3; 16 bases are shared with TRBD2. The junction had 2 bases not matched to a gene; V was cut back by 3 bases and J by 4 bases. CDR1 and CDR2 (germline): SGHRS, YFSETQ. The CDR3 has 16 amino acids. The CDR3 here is CASSSGLAGGPDTQYF. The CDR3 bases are TGCGCCAGCAGCTCGGGACTAGCGGGGGGGCCAGATACGCAGTATTTT.

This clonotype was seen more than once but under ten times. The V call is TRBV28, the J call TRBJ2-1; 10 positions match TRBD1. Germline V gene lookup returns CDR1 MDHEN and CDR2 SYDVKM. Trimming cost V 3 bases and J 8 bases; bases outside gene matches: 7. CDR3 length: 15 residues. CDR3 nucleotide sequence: TGTGCCAGCAGTTTTGGGGGACAGGGGATGTATGAGCAGTTCTTC. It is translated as CASSFGGQGMYEQFF.

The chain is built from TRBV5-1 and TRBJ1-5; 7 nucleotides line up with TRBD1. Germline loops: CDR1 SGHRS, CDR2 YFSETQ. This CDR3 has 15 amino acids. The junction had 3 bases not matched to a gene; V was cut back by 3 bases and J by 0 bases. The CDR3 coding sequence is TGCGCCAGCAGCTGGGGGACAGCTAGCAATCAGCCCCAGCATTTT. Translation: CASSWGTASNQPQHF.

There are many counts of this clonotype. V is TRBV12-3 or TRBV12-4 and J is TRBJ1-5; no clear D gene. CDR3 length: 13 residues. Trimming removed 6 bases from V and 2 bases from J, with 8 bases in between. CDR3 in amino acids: CASRLTGNQPQHF. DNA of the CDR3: TGTGCCAGCAGGTTGACGGGCAATCAGCCCCAGCATTTT.

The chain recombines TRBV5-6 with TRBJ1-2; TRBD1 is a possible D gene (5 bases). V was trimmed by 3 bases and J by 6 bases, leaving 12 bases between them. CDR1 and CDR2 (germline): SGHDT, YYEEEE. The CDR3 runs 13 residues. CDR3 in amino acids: CASSYGTEDGYTF. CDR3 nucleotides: TGTGCCAGCAGCTATGGGACGGAAGATGGCTACACCTTC.

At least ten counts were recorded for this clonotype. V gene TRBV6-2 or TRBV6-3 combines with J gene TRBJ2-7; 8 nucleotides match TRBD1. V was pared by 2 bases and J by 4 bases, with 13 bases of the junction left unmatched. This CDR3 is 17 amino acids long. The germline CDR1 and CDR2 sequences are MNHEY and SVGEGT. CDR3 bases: TGTGCCAGCAGTTACGCGACATTGGGGACAGGAGGATACGAGCAGTACGTC. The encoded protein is CASSYATLGTGGYEQYV.

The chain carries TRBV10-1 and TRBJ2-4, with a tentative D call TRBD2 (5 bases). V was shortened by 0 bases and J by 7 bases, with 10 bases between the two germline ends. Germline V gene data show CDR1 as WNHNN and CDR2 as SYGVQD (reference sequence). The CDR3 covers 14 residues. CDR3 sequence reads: CASSESGRWNIQYF. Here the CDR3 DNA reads TGCGCCAGCAGTGAGTCGGGGAGATGGAACATTCAGTACTTC.

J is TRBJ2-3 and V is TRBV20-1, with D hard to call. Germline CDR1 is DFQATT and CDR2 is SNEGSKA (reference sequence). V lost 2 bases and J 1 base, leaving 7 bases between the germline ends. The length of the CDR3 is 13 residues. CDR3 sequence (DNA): TGCAGTGCTAGAAAGGACGGCACAGATACGCAGTATTTT. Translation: CSARKDGTDTQYF.

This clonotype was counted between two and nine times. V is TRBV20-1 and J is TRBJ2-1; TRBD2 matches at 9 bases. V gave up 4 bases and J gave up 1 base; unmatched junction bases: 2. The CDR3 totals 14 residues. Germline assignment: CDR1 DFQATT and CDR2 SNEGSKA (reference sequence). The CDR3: CSAKRGVSYNEQFF. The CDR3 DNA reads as TGCAGTGCTAAGCGGGGGGTATCCTACAATGAGCAGTTCTTC.

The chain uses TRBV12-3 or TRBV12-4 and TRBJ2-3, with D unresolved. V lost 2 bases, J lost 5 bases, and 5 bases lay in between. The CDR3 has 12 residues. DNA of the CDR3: TGTGCCAGCAGTTTATCAGGAGATACGCAGTATTTT. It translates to CASSLSGDTQYF.

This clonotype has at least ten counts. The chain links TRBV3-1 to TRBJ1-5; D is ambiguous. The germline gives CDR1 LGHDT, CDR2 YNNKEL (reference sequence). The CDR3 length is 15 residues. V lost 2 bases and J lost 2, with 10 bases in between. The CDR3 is CASSQLYSGNQPQHF. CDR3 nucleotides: TGTGCCAGCAGCCAATTATACAGCGGCAATCAGCCCCAGCATTTT.

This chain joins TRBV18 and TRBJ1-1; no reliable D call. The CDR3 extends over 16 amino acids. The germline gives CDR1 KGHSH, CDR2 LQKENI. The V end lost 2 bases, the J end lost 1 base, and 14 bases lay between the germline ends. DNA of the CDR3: TGTGCCAGCTCACCAACGGGCCACCGAGCGAACACTGAAGCTTTCTTT. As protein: CASSPTGHRANTEAFF.

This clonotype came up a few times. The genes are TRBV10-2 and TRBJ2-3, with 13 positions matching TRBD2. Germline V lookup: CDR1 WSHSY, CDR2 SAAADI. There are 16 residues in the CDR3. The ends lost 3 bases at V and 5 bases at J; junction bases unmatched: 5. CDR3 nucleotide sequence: TGCGCCAGCAGTGAACTAGCGGGGGGGCGCGGAGATACGCAGTATTTT. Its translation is CASSELAGGRGDTQYF.

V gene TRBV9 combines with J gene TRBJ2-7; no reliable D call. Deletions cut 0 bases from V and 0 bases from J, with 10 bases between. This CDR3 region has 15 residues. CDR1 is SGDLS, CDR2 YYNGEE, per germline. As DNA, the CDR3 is TGTGCCAGCAGCGTAGGGCCTCTCAGCTCCTACGAGCAGTACGTC. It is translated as CASSVGPLSSYEQYV.

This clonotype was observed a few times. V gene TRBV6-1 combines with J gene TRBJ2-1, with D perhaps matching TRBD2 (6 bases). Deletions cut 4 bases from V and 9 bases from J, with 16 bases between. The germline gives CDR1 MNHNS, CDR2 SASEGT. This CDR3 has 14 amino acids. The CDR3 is CASSVAGRAIEQFF. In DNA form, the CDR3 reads TGTGCCAGCAGTGTCGCGGGACGTGCGATTGAGCAGTTCTTC.

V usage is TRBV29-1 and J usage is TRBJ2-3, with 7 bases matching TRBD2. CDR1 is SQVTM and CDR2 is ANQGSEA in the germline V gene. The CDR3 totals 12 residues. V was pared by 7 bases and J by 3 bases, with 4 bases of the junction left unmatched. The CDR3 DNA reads TGCAGCGGCGTGGGAGGGACAGATACGCAGTATTTT. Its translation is CSGVGGTDTQYF.

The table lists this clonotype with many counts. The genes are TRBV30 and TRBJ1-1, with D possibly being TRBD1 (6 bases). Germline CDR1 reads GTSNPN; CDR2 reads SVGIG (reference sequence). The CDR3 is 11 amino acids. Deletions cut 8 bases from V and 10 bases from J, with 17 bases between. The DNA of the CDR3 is TGTGCCACTGAGAGACAGGTGCGAGCTTTCTTT. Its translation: CATERQVRAFF.